The entry that follows covers one TCR beta chain sequence. There is no known antigen for this receptor. Per-nucleotide qualities are absent, and no much larger clonotype sits a single base away. The immunoSEQ Assay, a bias-controlled multiplex PCR, was used to amplify TCRbeta CDR3 regions from genomic DNA. In the original analysis: The number of nucleated cells in each sample was estimated from the amplification of reference gene primers within the assay. To quantify the absolute abundance of each unique TCRbeta CDR3 rearrangement, sequence reads were collapsed and filtered. For each sample, productive Simpson clonality was calculated as the square root of Simpson's diversity index across productive rearrangements. Entries here come from immuneACCESS through TCRdb and include only in-frame sequences with V and J called. Some clones fail to appear in such tables; in the studies checked, an unresolved V gene covers under half of the shortfall, and the cause of the remainder is unknown. V and J calls plus clone size are reproduced from that table; the DNA served to infer D and trimming. This sample gives 270,000 or so clones in total; 86% of them show up just once. The top ten constitute just under 9% of the sample.

This specimen comes from a study of blood T cell repertoires in COVID-19 (TCRdb year 2020). In the study overall: Samples covering the acute and convalescent phases of COVID-19 were provided by collaborators in the United States, Italy and Spain. The sample metadata nearly always contained a de-identified subject ID, COVID-19 status, age in years and sex. Samples came from the ongoing ImmuneRACE study (first 160 participants) plus 1,254 subjects from 6 global collaborators. Deeply sampled blood TCRbeta repertoires from subjects exposed to, actively infected with, or recovered from COVID-19 were included in the dataset. A freely available public database, intended as a resource for researchers studying the immune response to SARS-CoV-2, is where the repertoires were released. Where available, HLA class I and class II types were obtained from metadata supplied by the sample provider rather than from assay-based typing. The material from the prospective study consisted of cDNA or gDNA derived from T cells, B-cell-depleted T cells, or PBMCs.

Overall study outcomes, separate from this receptor: Clinical and demographic metadata were provided uncurated, with the amount varying by source and participant.

Collaborating institutions collected whole blood in K2EDTA tubes following their own protocols. For TCRbeta analysis, collaborator samples were shipped as frozen whole blood, as isolated PBMCs, or as DNA extracted from either sample type. The junction shows trimming of 5 bases on V and 4 bases on J, and the gene matches do not reach 1 base of it. The germline V gene (reference sequence) gives CDR1 as SEHNR and CDR2 as FQNEAQ. The CDR3 numbers 13 residues from cysteine through phenylalanine. CDR3 DNA only is kept here, 39 bases in frame from base 1. Here the chain combines TRBV7-9 and TRBJ2-2, and TRBD2 matches 7 of the central bases. This receptor was obtained from a man between 35 and 55 years old with active or convalescent COVID-19. Specimen: peripheral blood. This receptor carries the CDR3 CASSPSGTGELFF. The DNA reads TGTGCCAGCAGCCCTAGCGGCACCGGGGAGCTGTTTTTT.